Listed below are T cell receptor beta chains from one sample, sequenced in a study of regulatory T cells in long-lasting Graves disease. TCRdb used MiXCR to reprocess the multiplex PCR reads, holding one entry per CDR3 protein. The sample gives 500,000 or so distinct CDR3 sequences, roughly 17% of which show up once; roughly an eighth is in the top ten. These same records also appear under a second study, on T cells in Graves' hyperthyroidism and ophthalmopathy.

The material was peripheral blood mononuclear cells (PBMCs), obtained at new diagnosis, from a patient treated with antithyroid drugs. The source of these receptors is a man aged 35-49 years with Graves disease. Both conserved end residues are part of each CDR3. D genes are given only for firm matches. Clone size appears in some rows only: once, few, many, or a class for an expanded clone.

14,many,TRBV7-9,TRBJ2-5,TRBD1,CASSRGQGTETQYF,TGTGCCAGCAGCCGCGGACAGGGAACGGAGACCCAGTACTTC
15,few,TRBV7-9,TRBJ2-1,TRBD2,CASSSGTSGINEQFF,TGTGCCAGCAGCTCAGGGACTAGCGGCATCAATGAGCAGTTCTTC
14,few,TRBV4-1,TRBJ2-1,.,CASSQDPGRNEQFF,TGCGCCAGCAGCCAAGATCCAGGGAGGAATGAGCAGTTCTTC
15,few,TRBV12-3/TRBV12-4,TRBJ1-6,.,CASSAQGNYNSPLHF,TGTGCCAGCAGTGCGCAGGGGAACTATAATTCACCCCTCCACTTT
13,.,TRBV20-1,TRBJ2-1,.,CSARGSGYNEQFF,TGCAGTGCTAGAGGGTCCGGTTACAATGAGCAGTTCTTC
15,many,TRBV13,TRBJ2-7,TRBD2,CASSFDGLAGGEQYF,TGTGCCAGCAGCTTTGACGGACTAGCGGGAGGCGAGCAGTACTTC
15,many,TRBV6-1,TRBJ2-3,.,CASVSREGNKYTQYF,TGTGCCAGCGTTTCGCGAGAGGGGAATAAATATACGCAGTATTTT
14,.,TRBV9,TRBJ1-6,.,CASSSEGVNSPLHF,TGTGCCAGCAGCTCAGAGGGGGTTAATTCACCCCTCCACTTT
15,many,TRBV18,TRBJ2-7,TRBD1,CASSPRQGATYEQYF,TGTGCCAGCTCACCAAGACAGGGGGCGACGTACGAGCAGTACTTC
13,many,TRBV9,TRBJ2-1,.,CASSVGPSNEQFF,TGTGCCAGCAGCGTAGGGCCCAGCAATGAGCAGTTCTTC
17,many,TRBV5-1,TRBJ2-1,TRBD2,CASSLSPGLAGYNEQFF,TGCGCCAGCAGCTTGTCCCCCGGACTAGCGGGATACAATGAGCAGTTCTTC
14,many,TRBV27,TRBJ2-7,.,CASSLGVRGYEQYF,TGTGCCAGCAGCTTAGGGGTCAGGGGATACGAGCAGTACTTC
14,.,TRBV20-1,TRBJ2-1,.,CSVVRVLSYNEQFF,TGCAGTGTGGTTCGGGTGCTCTCCTACAATGAGCAGTTCTTC
15,.,TRBV7-9,TRBJ1-2,.,CASSLVSQGFDGYTF,TGTGCCAGCAGTTTAGTATCTCAGGGTTTCGATGGCTACACCTTC
12,many,TRBV20-1,TRBJ2-7,.,CSALQGSYEQYF,TGCAGTGCCCTACAGGGCTCCTACGAGCAGTACTTC
17,many,TRBV7-8,TRBJ2-1,TRBD2,CASSLEPSGSSYNEQFF,TGTGCCAGCAGCTTAGAGCCTAGCGGGTCGTCCTACAATGAGCAGTTCTTC